The rows below give T cell receptor beta chains drawn from one sample of a study of blood T cell repertoires in COVID-19. Sequencing was performed with immunoSEQ multiplex PCR; in TCRdb, only in-frame clones are kept and a portion is missing. The table shows 200,000 or so clones, with more than 75% occurring only once. Material for sequencing was peripheral blood. These TCRs come from a person aged 65-85 years with COVID-19, enrolled during active disease. CDR3s include the opening cysteine and the closing phenylalanine or tryptophan. A D gene is named only where the DNA matches it firmly.

J gene: TRBJ1-4; V gene: TRBV3-1/TRBV3-2; D gene: .; CDR3 protein: CASSQETGNTNEKLFF; CDR3 DNA: TGTGCCAGCAGCCAAGAAACGGGGAACACTAATGAAAAACTGTTTTTT
J gene: TRBJ1-3; V gene: TRBV11-3; D gene: .; CDR3 protein: CASSSGGNTIYF; CDR3 DNA: TGTGCCAGCAGCTCCGGGGGAAACACCATATATTTT
J gene: TRBJ1-1; V gene: TRBV12-2; D gene: .; CDR3 protein: CASRLTGPQSTEAFF; CDR3 DNA: TGTGCAAGTCGCTTAACAGGCCCCCAGAGCACTGAAGCTTTCTTT
J gene: TRBJ2-2; V gene: TRBV7-2; D gene: TRBD1; CDR3 protein: CASSLGRLGTGRAGELFF; CDR3 DNA: TGTGCCAGCAGCTTAGGGAGGCTCGGGACAGGGCGCGCGGGGGAGCTGTTTTTT
J gene: TRBJ2-7; V gene: TRBV6-2/TRBV6-3; D gene: TRBD2; CDR3 protein: CASSYSPSGGAYEQYF; CDR3 DNA: TGTGCCAGCAGTTACTCCCCTAGCGGGGGGGCCTACGAGCAGTACTTC
J gene: TRBJ1-5; V gene: TRBV6-5; D gene: TRBD1; CDR3 protein: CASSSPTGNQPQHF; CDR3 DNA: TGTGCCAGCAGTTCCCCGACAGGGAATCAGCCCCAGCATTTT
J gene: TRBJ2-7; V gene: TRBV5-4; D gene: .; CDR3 protein: CASSPAEGRGAEQYF; CDR3 DNA: TGTGCCAGCAGCCCCGCGGAGGGGAGGGGGGCCGAGCAGTACTTC
J gene: TRBJ1-5; V gene: TRBV7-9; D gene: .; CDR3 protein: CASSSFGGSLTPQHF; CDR3 DNA: TGTGCCAGCAGCTCGTTTGGGGGCTCGCTGACGCCCCAGCATTTT
J gene: TRBJ2-1; V gene: TRBV4-1; D gene: TRBD2; CDR3 protein: CASSQGGRAYNEQFF; CDR3 DNA: TGCGCCAGCAGCCAAGGCGGGAGGGCCTACAATGAGCAGTTCTTC
J gene: TRBJ1-6; V gene: TRBV7-6; D gene: .; CDR3 protein: CASSLVPGGRGWNNSPLHF; CDR3 DNA: TGTGCCAGCAGCTTAGTTCCGGGGGGCAGGGGTTGGAATAATTCACCCCTCCACTTT
J gene: TRBJ2-7; V gene: TRBV11-2; D gene: TRBD1; CDR3 protein: CASNNLDRKNYEQYF; CDR3 DNA: TGTGCCAGCAACAACCTGGACAGGAAAAACTACGAGCAGTACTTC
J gene: TRBJ2-7; V gene: TRBV6-5; D gene: TRBD2; CDR3 protein: CASSRVGLGSYEQYF; CDR3 DNA: TGTGCCAGCAGCCGAGTGGGACTAGGATCCTACGAGCAGTACTTC